The subject of this entry is one T cell receptor beta chain. Antigen unknown. The V end was cut by 6 bases, the J end by 3 bases, with 15 bases between. Germline V gene sequence: CDR1 SGHAT, CDR2 FQNNGV. This CDR3 has 14 residues. The data are from a study of shared clonotypes between healthy human individuals. Background on the study: Each donor had three CD4 naive, three CD4 memory, two CD8 naive and one CD8 memory plate.

The naive CD8 population came from CD45RO-negative cells selected for CCR7, without terminally differentiated effector memory CD45RA+ cells. Donation came from healthy HIV-negative adults that had no recent acute infections or vaccinations. Study-wide points: Among donors, clonotype sharing was expected to be affected by sequencing depth. Naive subsets usually exceeded memory subsets in estimated richness.

TCRdb's copy holds only in-frame clones and misses some; the assay was immunoSEQ multiplex PCR. The sample has some 1,900,000 clones, over 85% seen once. Input material: naive CD8+ T cells sorted from blood. V is TRBV11-2 and J is TRBJ2-7; tentative D call: TRBD1 (6 bases). The clonotype was recovered from a man aged 18-30 years in good health. CDR3 in amino acids: CASSYTGTNYEQYF. DNA of the CDR3: TGTGCCAGCAGTTATACCGGGACAAACTACGAGCAGTACTTC.